This T cell receptor beta chain was identified in a study of cytomegalovirus exposure and HLA in healthy donors. Germline values: CDR1 KGHSH, CDR2 LQKENI. V lost 3 bases to trimming and J lost 1 base; unmatched junction nucleotides: 8. The CDR3 sequence is 16 residues long. About this clone itself: Antigen: not known.

Study-level points and caveats: When a later analysis was performed, an Asian-associated ancestry cluster reportedly had fewer N-insertions than the approximately 690-donor mean.

PCR was performed using 60 Vbeta and 13 Jbeta primers. TCRdb's copy holds only in-frame clones and misses some; the assay was immunoSEQ multiplex PCR. The sample totals 80,000 or so clones. J is TRBJ1-1 and V is TRBV18; 7 bases line up with TRBD1. This TCR derives from a man between 50 and 59 years old in good health and CMV-seropositive. The specimen was PBMCs. CDR3 sequence: CASSPFQTGENTEAFF. The CDR3 coding sequence is TGTGCCAGCTCACCTTTCCAAACAGGGGAGAACACTGAAGCTTTCTTT.